This T cell receptor beta chain stems from a study of CD8+ T cells in alopecia areata. Treatment: oral pan-JAK inhibitor, 5-10 mg twice daily. Turning to this clone: What it recognizes is unknown.

Looked up from germline, CDR1 is SQVTM and CDR2 is ANQGSEA. CDR3 length: 18 residues. The V end lost 6 bases, the J end lost 4 bases, and 28 bases lay between the germline ends. General study findings and limits: Throughout tofacitinib, many expanded lesional clones continued to persist in scalp and blood.

Extraction and reverse transcription of RNA yielded cDNA as the sequencing template. Libraries were prepared by immunoSEQ multiplex PCR; TCRdb keeps only in-frame clonotypes and omits some of them. This sample has tens of thousands of clones, with around 45% found just once. This specimen consisted of CD8+ T cells sorted from blood, obtained at roughly week 36, from a patient treated with tofacitinib. The chain uses TRBV29-1 and TRBJ2-1; tentatively, D is TRBD1 (6 bases). The receptor was isolated from a human donor with alopecia areata. The CDR3, as DNA: TGCAGCGTCCAGGGGCTAGCTGGGGGTTCCTTTAATTACAATGAGCAGTTCTTC. Translation gives CSVQGLAGGSFNYNEQFF.